Presented here are 21 T cell receptor beta chains from one specimen sequenced in a study of blood T cell repertoires in COVID-19. Only in-frame clones appear in the TCRdb table, and some are missing; sequencing was by immunoSEQ multiplex PCR. Here the sample spans around 300,000 clones, less than 90% being singletons. The sample comprised PBMCs or T cells enriched from blood (not recorded which). Receptors were obtained from a woman in her 50s who had recovered from COVID-19.

This sequence joins TRBV27 and TRBJ1-5; TRBD1 aligns across 8 bases. With V trimmed by 6 bases and J by 7 bases, 8 bases remained unmatched. Germline lookup yields CDR1 MNHEY and CDR2 SMNVEV (reference sequence). There are 14 residues in the CDR3. CDR3 region: CASRRTGPRQPQHF. The CDR3, as DNA: TGTGCCAGCAGGAGGACAGGGCCGAGGCAGCCCCAGCATTTT.

The rearrangement joins TRBV7-2 to TRBJ2-1; perhaps TRBD2 as D (6 bases). With 5 bases removed from V and 2 bases from J, the gap between germline ends came to 13 bases. From germline, CDR1 is SGHTA and CDR2 FQGNSA. The CDR3 is 15 amino acids. The CDR3 region has the DNA TGTGCCAGCAGCCCAAACGGGAGAACCTACAATGAGCAGTTCTTC. Amino acids: CASSPNGRTYNEQFF.

The J gene is TRBJ1-5, the V gene TRBV10-1; 7 nucleotides agree with TRBD1. This CDR3 has 13 residues. The V gene's germline CDR1 is WNHNN and CDR2 SYGVQD (reference sequence). J gave up 3 bases and V 6 bases, and 2 bases lay outside the gene matches. In DNA form, the CDR3 reads TGCGCCAGCAGAACAGGGGCCAATCAGCCCCAGCATTTT. It specifies CASRTGANQPQHF.

The J gene is TRBJ1-3, the V gene TRBV3-1 (or the pseudogene TRBV3-2); D uncertain. The germline V gene encodes CDR1 LGHDT and CDR2 YNNKEL (reference sequence). V was cut by 2 bases and J by 0 bases, with 8 bases left in between. This CDR3 comprises 15 residues. CDR3 bases: TGTGCCAGCAGCCAATGGTCGGGCTCTGGAAACACCATATATTTT. It yields the protein CASSQWSGSGNTIYF.

This clone came up a few times. V and J are TRBV27 and TRBJ1-2; no clear D gene. CDR3 size: 13 residues. Germline V gives CDR1 MNHEY, CDR2 SMNVEV (reference sequence). With 2 bases removed from V and 6 bases from J, the gap between germline ends came to 10 bases. CDR3 residues: CASSLVIGDGYTF. The CDR3 DNA reads as TGTGCCAGCAGTTTAGTGATCGGGGATGGCTACACCTTC.

This clone has ten or more counts. The CDR3 DNA reads as TGTGCCAGTATGGGATGGGGGGGCGCGGGCAATCAGCCCCAGCATTTT. It codes for CASMGWGGAGNQPQHF. The chain is built from TRBV19 and TRBJ1-5; D possibly corresponds to TRBD1 (6 bases). The V end lost 7 bases, the J end lost 2 bases, and 18 bases lay between the germline ends. CDR1 and CDR2 (germline): LNHDA, SQIVND (reference sequence). The CDR3 has 16 amino acids.

To note about this clone: This sample includes further DNA sequences coding for the same CDR3. The V call is TRBV2, the J call TRBJ1-5; 9 bases are shared with TRBD1. CDR3 length equals 14 residues. V lost 4 bases to trimming and J lost 2 bases; unmatched junction nucleotides: 0. Germline values: CDR1 SNHLY, CDR2 FYNNEI. CDR3 DNA: TGTGCCAGCAGTGGGACAGGGGGCAATCAGCCCCAGCATTTT. This encodes CASSGTGGNQPQHF.

This rearrangement joins TRBV19 to TRBJ1-5; tentative D call: TRBD1 (5 bases). Germline CDR1 LNHDA, CDR2 SQIVND (reference sequence). The length of the CDR3 is 16 residues. V dropped 6 bases and J dropped 3 bases, with 18 bases sitting between them. This CDR3 reads CASRPRTGGDNQPQHF. DNA of the CDR3: TGTGCCAGTAGACCCCGTACGGGGGGTGACAATCAGCCCCAGCATTTT.

The CDR3 spells CASSYGTGQETQYF. The CDR3 coding sequence is TGTGCCAGCAGTTACGGGACAGGGCAAGAGACCCAGTACTTC. The chain links TRBV6-2 or TRBV6-3 to TRBJ2-5; the match to TRBD1 covers 9 bases. The length of the CDR3 is 14 residues. J gave up 2 bases and V 2 bases, and 0 bases lay outside the gene matches. CDR1 is MNHEY, CDR2 SVGEGT, per germline.

V gene TRBV16 combines with J gene TRBJ2-3; D is undetermined. The CDR3 sequence is 15 residues long. Deletions cut 1 base from V and 0 bases from J, with 8 bases between. Per germline, CDR1 KGHSY and CDR2 FQNENV. CDR3 nucleotide sequence: TGTGCCAGCAGCCAATGGGCATCTAGCACAGATACGCAGTATTTT. Translation gives CASSQWASSTDTQYF.

In its sample, this clone was seen a few times. CDR3 residues: CASSPQRRTGGKGYTF. Written as DNA, the CDR3 is TGTGCCAGCAGTCCACAACGTCGGACAGGCGGAAAGGGCTACACCTTC. The gene calls are TRBV28 and TRBJ1-2; 7 nucleotides line up with TRBD1. CDR3 length equals 16 residues. V trimming: 5 bases; J trimming: 8 bases; junction bases outside the gene matches: 17. Germline lookup yields CDR1 MDHEN and CDR2 SYDVKM.

The chain couples TRBV28 to TRBJ2-1, with 7 bases fitting TRBD1. Trimming cost V 4 bases and J 1 base; bases outside gene matches: 7. Germline V lookup: CDR1 MDHEN, CDR2 SYDVKM. This CDR3 has 16 amino acids. The CDR3 nucleotides read TGTGCCAGCAGTTCGCACAGGGGCAAGTCCTACAATGAGCAGTTCTTC. Translation: CASSSHRGKSYNEQFF.

The V and J genes are TRBV5-1 and TRBJ1-1; D not certain. The V end was cut by 5 bases, the J end by 2 bases, with 13 bases between. The CDR3 extends over 14 amino acids. Germline V gene sequence: CDR1 SGHRS, CDR2 YFSETQ. CDR3 DNA sequence: TGCGCCAGCAGTCCGAGGTTGGAAAACACTGAAGCTTTCTTT. As protein: CASSPRLENTEAFF. Full variable domain (remainder filled in from reference TRBV5-1 and TRBJ1-1): KAGVTQTPRYLIKTRGQQVTLSCSPISGHRSVSWYQQTPGQGLQFLFEYFSETQRNKGNFPGRFSGRQFSNSRSEMNVSTLELGDSALYLCASSPRLENTEAFFGQGTRLTVV.

The chain combines TRBV3-1 (or the pseudogene TRBV3-2) with TRBJ1-3; TRBD1 might be the D (6 bases). The CDR3 sequence is 16 residues long. The V gene lost 4 bases and the J gene lost 4 bases, with 17 bases spanning the gap. The germline V gene encodes CDR1 LGHDT and CDR2 YNNKEL (reference sequence). The CDR3 bases are TGTGCCAGCAGCCCGTTGAGACAGGTCAGGGGAAACACCATATATTTT. Translation: CASSPLRQVRGNTIYF.

The chain recombines TRBV29-1 with TRBJ1-1; 7 positions match TRBD1. The CDR3 covers 15 residues. V lost 4 bases and J lost 3; bases outside the gene matches: 11. Germline V gene sequence: CDR1 SQVTM, CDR2 ANQGSEA. The CDR3 is CSVGGLQGIDTEAFF. CDR3 bases: TGCAGCGTTGGGGGGTTACAGGGGATAGACACTGAAGCTTTCTTT.

To note about this clone: Other DNA sequences from this sample encode an identical CDR3 as well. V gene TRBV27 combines with J gene TRBJ2-2; D is ambiguous. Deletions cut 0 bases from V and 2 bases from J, with 7 bases between. This CDR3 has 15 residues. Germline V CDR1 and CDR2: MNHEY, SMNVEV (reference sequence). CDR3 DNA: TGTGCCAGCAGTTTATCTGGCAGAAACACCGGGGAGCTGTTTTTT. This codes for CASSLSGRNTGELFF.

This clone appeared a few times. The rearrangement joins TRBV21-1 to TRBJ1-5; the table's D call, TRBD1, has no DNA check behind it. TRBV21-1 has pseudogene status. This CDR3 contains 15 residues. The CDR3 here is CASSNQPGPNQPQHF. The CDR3 region has the DNA TGTGCCAGCAGCAATCAGCCAGGTCCAAATCAGCCCCAGCATTTT.

The J gene is TRBJ2-1, the V gene TRBV15; unclear D gene. Trimming pared 5 bases from V and 1 base from J, leaving 9 bases between. Germline-derived CDR1 and CDR2 are LNHNV and YYDKDF (reference sequence). CDR3 length equals 14 residues. CDR3 region: CATSSTGSYNEQFF. CDR3 coding DNA: TGTGCCACCAGCTCCACTGGTTCCTACAATGAGCAGTTCTTC. Complete variable domain (other parts from reference TRBV15 and TRBJ2-1): DAMVIQNPRYQVTQFGKPVTLSCSQTLNHNVMYWYQQKSSQAPKLLFHYYDKDFNNEADTPDNFQSRRPNTSFCFLDIRSPGLGDTAMYLCATSSTGSYNEQFFGPGTRLTVL.

The CDR3 DNA follows: TGTGCCAGCAGTCCCGGGGGTACAGGTGACACTGAAGCTTTCTTT. Residues: CASSPGGTGDTEAFF. V and J are TRBV28 and TRBJ1-1, with D possibly matching TRBD1 (5 bases). Germline V lookup: CDR1 MDHEN, CDR2 SYDVKM. The V end lost 5 bases, the J end lost 3 bases, and 16 bases lay between the germline ends. The CDR3 is 15 residues long.

This chain connects TRBV28 to TRBJ2-1, with 13 bases matching TRBD2. The germline CDR1 and CDR2 sequences are MDHEN and SYDVKM. This CDR3 is 15 amino acids long. The trim removed 7 bases at V and 6 bases at J, leaving 6 bases unmatched. CDR3 nucleotide sequence: TGTGCCAGCAAAACCGGACTAGCGGGAGTCAATGAGCAGTTCTTC. It translates to CASKTGLAGVNEQFF.

A note on this clone: Distinct nucleotide sequences in the sample also encode this CDR3. The J gene is TRBJ1-1, the V gene TRBV7-3; D call uncertain. The V and J ends lost 0 bases and 2 bases respectively, with 4 bases between them. The CDR3 runs 13 residues. The germline V gene has CDR1 SGHTA and CDR2 FQGTGA. CDR3 loop: CASSLTANTEAFF. CDR3 nucleotides: TGTGCCAGCAGCTTAACGGCAAACACTGAAGCTTTCTTT.